Shown below are 9 T cell receptor beta chains from a single sample sequenced in a study of T cells in Graves' hyperthyroidism and ophthalmopathy. Amplified regions were TCR beta CDR3 sequences from RNA transcripts. When the TCR CDR3 underwent first-round RT-PCR, the HTBI primer set was used. TCRdb fed the multiplex PCR reads into MiXCR, producing one record per CDR3 protein. This sample has 500,000 to 650,000 distinct CDR3 sequences; about 14% occur once, and the top ten carry approximately 15%. Sequences were obtained from blood. All receptors come from a woman aged 35 to 49 with Graves' hyperthyroidism.

Many counts were recorded for this clonotype. J is TRBJ2-5 and V is TRBV5-8; possibly TRBD1 for D (5 bases). CDR1 is SGHTS, CDR2 YDEGEE, per germline. There are 15 residues in the CDR3. Trimming took off 0 bases at V and 2 bases at J, with 11 bases between the two ends. DNA of the CDR3: TGTGCCAGCAGCTTGGAAGGGGCCGTACAAGAGACCCAGTACTTC. It yields the protein CASSLEGAVQETQYF.

The V call is TRBV20-1, the J call TRBJ1-5, with D perhaps TRBD1 (6 bases). V was trimmed by 6 bases and J by 0 bases, leaving 21 bases between them. Germline-derived CDR1 and CDR2 are DFQATT and SNEGSKA (reference sequence). This CDR3 region has 17 residues. CDR3 amino acids: CSAPKGGGTYSNQPQHF. CDR3 in DNA: TGCAGTGCCCCGAAGGGAGGGGGAACTTATAGCAATCAGCCCCAGCATTTT.

At least ten counts were recorded for this clonotype. V is TRBV10-3 and J is TRBJ1-6; 7 positions match TRBD1. CDR1 and CDR2 from the germline V gene are ENHRY and SYGVKD. Losses at the gene ends were 6 bases for V and 7 bases for J; bases not matched to a gene: 3. The CDR3 is 13 amino acids. CDR3 bases: TGTGCCATCAGAGAGGGACAGAATTCACCCCTCCACTTT. Translating it yields CAIREGQNSPLHF.

This clonotype was detected only a few times. The rearrangement links TRBV20-1 to TRBJ1-2; 10 bases align to TRBD1. V lost 8 bases, J lost 0 bases, and 12 bases stayed unmatched. The CDR3 totals 16 residues. The germline V gene encodes CDR1 DFQATT and CDR2 SNEGSKA (reference sequence). The DNA for the CDR3 is TGCAGTACCGAGGGGGACAGGGGCGATGCTAACTATGGCTACACCTTC. Amino acids: CSTEGDRGDANYGYTF.

The chain carries TRBV20-1 and TRBJ1-2; TRBD1 might be the D (6 bases). The ends were cut back, 4 bases at V and 2 bases at J, with 20 bases in the middle. This CDR3 comprises 16 residues. Germline V lookup: CDR1 DFQATT, CDR2 SNEGSKA (reference sequence). The CDR3 region is CSAISAGGGHNYGYTF. CDR3 in DNA: TGCAGTGCTATATCCGCGGGCGGGGGACACAACTATGGCTACACCTTC.

This chain joins TRBV4-1 and TRBJ2-7; 7 positions agree with TRBD1. This CDR3 is built from 14 residues. Germline V CDR1 and CDR2: MGHRA, YSYEKL. V lost 3 bases, J lost 4 bases, and 6 bases stayed unmatched. The CDR3 sequence: CASSQSQGEYEQYF. In nucleotides, the CDR3 is TGCGCCAGCAGCCAGTCCCAGGGGGAGTACGAGCAGTACTTC.

This clonotype occurred many times. This rearrangement joins TRBV20-1 to TRBJ1-6; unclear D gene. There are 15 residues in the CDR3. Trimming stripped 6 bases from V and 3 bases from J, with 15 bases between. CDR1 is DFQATT and CDR2 is SNEGSKA in the germline V gene (reference sequence). CDR3: CSAPRGGNYNSPLHF. The CDR3 coding sequence is TGCAGTGCACCTAGAGGAGGGAACTATAATTCACCCCTCCACTTT.

This clonotype appeared many times. V is TRBV27 and J is TRBJ2-1; 12 bases fit TRBD2. In germline, CDR1 is MNHEY, CDR2 SMNVEV (reference sequence). The CDR3 is 15 amino acids. Trimming cost V 4 bases and J 7 bases; bases outside gene matches: 5. CDR3 in amino acids: CASSSTSGRNNEQFF. As DNA, the CDR3 is TGTGCCAGCAGTTCTACTAGCGGGAGGAATAATGAGCAGTTCTTC.

This clonotype occurred a few times. This sequence joins TRBV30 and TRBJ1-4; TRBD1 matches at 8 bases. CDR1 GTSNPN and CDR2 SVGIG come from the germline V gene (reference sequence). The trim removed 2 bases at V and 0 bases at J, leaving 11 bases unmatched. The CDR3 totals 18 residues. The CDR3 DNA reads TGTGCCTGGAGTACATACAGGGGGAGGGTAGCAACTAATGAAAAACTGTTTTTT. Protein sequence: CAWSTYRGRVATNEKLFF.